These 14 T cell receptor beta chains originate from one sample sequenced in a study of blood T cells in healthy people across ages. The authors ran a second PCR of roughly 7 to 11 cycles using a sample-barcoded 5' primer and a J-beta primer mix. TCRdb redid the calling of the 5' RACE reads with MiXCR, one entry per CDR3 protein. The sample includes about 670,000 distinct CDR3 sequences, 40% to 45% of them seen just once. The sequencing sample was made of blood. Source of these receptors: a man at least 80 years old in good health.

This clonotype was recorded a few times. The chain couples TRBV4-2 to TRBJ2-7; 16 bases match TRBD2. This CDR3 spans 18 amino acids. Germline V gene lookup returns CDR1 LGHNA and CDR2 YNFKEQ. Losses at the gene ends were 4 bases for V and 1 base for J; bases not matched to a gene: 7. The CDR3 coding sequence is TGTGCCAGCAGCCGAACCGGGACTAGCGGGGGGGCTTCCTACGAGCAGTACTTC. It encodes CASSRTGTSGGASYEQYF.

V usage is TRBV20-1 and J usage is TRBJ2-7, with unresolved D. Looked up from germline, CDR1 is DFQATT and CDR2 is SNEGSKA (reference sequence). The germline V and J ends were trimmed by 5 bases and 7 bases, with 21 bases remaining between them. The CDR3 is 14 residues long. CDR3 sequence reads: CSAVHLVSLNEQYF. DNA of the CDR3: TGCAGTGCTGTTCACCTGGTGTCTCTCAATGAGCAGTACTTC.

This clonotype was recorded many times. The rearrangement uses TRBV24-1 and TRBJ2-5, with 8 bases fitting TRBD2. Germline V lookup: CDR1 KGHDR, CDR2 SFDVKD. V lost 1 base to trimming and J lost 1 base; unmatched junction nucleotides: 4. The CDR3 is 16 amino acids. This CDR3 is CATSDFPTSAQETQYF. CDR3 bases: TGTGCCACCAGTGATTTTCCGACTAGCGCCCAAGAGACCCAGTACTTC.

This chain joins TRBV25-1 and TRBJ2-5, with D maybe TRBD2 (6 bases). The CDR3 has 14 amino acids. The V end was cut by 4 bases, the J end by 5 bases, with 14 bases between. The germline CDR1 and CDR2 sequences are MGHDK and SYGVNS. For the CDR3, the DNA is TGTGCCAGCAGTGGCCGGGACTTCCAGGAGACCCAGTACTTC. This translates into CASSGRDFQETQYF.

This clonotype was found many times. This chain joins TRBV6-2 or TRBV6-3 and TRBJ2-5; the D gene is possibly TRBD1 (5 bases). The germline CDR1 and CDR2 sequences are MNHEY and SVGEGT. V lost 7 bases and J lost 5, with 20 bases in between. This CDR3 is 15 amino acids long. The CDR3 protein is CASTLERTRVETQYF. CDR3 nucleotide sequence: TGTGCCAGCACCTTGGAACGGACCAGGGTGGAGACCCAGTACTTC.

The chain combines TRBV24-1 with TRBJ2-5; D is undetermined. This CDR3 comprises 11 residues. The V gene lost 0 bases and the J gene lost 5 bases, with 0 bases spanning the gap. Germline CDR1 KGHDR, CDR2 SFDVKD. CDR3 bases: TGTGCCACCAGTGATTTGGAGACCCAGTACTTC. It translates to CATSDLETQYF.

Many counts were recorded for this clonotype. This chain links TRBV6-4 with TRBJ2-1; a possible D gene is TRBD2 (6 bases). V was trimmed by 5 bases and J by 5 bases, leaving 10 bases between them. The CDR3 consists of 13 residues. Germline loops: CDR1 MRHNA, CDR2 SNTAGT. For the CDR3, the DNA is TGTGCCAGCAGTCTGACTAGAAACAATGAGCAGTTCTTC. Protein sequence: CASSLTRNNEQFF.

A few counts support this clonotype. The CDR3 DNA follows: TGCAGTGCTACTCTAGGGGGGTTGGGCACTGAAGCTTTCTTT. Amino acid sequence: CSATLGGLGTEAFF. The rearrangement joins TRBV20-1 to TRBJ1-1; tentative D call: TRBD1 (6 bases). The CDR3 has 14 amino acids. Trimming left V 4 bases short and J 4 bases short, with 16 bases between. In germline, CDR1 is DFQATT, CDR2 SNEGSKA (reference sequence).

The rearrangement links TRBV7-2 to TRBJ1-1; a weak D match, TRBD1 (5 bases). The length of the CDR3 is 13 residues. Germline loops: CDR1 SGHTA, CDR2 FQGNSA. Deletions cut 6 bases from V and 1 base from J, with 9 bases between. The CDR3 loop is CASRTTGNTEAFF. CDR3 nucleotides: TGTGCCAGCAGAACCACAGGGAACACTGAAGCTTTCTTT.

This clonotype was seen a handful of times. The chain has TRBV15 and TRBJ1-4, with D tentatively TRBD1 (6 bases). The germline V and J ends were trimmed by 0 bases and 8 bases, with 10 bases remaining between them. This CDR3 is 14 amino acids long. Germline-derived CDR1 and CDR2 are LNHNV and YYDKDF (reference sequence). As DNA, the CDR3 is TGTGCCACCAGCAGAGAGGGGGCGCGGGAAAAACTGTTTTTT. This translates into CATSREGAREKLFF.

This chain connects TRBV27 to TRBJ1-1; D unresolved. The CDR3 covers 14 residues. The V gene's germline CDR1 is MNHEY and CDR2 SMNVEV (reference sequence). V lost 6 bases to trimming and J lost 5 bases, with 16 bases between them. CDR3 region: CASSLTGFGTEAFF. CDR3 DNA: TGTGCCAGCAGCCTGACGGGTTTTGGGACTGAAGCTTTCTTT.

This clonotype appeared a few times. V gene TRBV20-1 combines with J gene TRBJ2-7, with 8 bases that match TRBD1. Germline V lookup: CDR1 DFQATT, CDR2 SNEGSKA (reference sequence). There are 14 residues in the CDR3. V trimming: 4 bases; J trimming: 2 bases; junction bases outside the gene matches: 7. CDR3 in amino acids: CSATGQVIPYEQYF. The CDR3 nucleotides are TGCAGTGCTACGGGACAGGTGATCCCCTACGAGCAGTACTTC.

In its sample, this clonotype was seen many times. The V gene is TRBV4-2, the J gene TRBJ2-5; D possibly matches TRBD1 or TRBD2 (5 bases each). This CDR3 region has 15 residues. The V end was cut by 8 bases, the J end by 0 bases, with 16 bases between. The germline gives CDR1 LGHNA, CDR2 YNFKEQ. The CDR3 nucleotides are TGTGCCAGCGGATTGGGGACCCTGTACCAAGAGACCCAGTACTTC. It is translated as CASGLGTLYQETQYF.

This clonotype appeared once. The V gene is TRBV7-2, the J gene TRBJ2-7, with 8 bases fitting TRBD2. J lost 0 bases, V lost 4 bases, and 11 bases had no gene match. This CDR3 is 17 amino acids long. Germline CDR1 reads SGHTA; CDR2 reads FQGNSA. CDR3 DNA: TGTGCCAGCAGCTCTTTGGGTAGCGGGAAAAGCTCCTACGAGCAGTACTTC. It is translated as CASSSLGSGKSSYEQYF.